Reported below is one T cell receptor beta chain. Antigen specificity is unknown. The ends were cut back, 4 bases at V and 4 bases at J, with 2 bases in the middle. The CDR3 totals 11 residues. Germline CDR1 and CDR2: LNHDA and SQIVND (reference sequence). The study ran its PCR with 60 Vbeta and 13 Jbeta primers. Clones were read by immunoSEQ multiplex PCR, and TCRdb kept only the in-frame ones, dropping some. The sample carries about 120,000 clones, around four fifths recorded once. The data derive from a study of cytomegalovirus exposure and HLA in healthy donors. General study results and limits: Researchers reported that a few CMV-associated chains were confirmed in vitro as CMV antigen-specific. It was reported in a later analysis that an Asian-associated ancestry cluster showed fewer N-insertions than the roughly 660-donor mean.

It was healthy bone marrow donors who served as donors. What was sequenced was PBMCs. The genes are TRBV19 and TRBJ2-1; D is ambiguous. The TCR sequence derives from a man in his late teens or twenties in good health and CMV-seropositive. The CDR3 sequence: CASSTYNEQFF. CDR3 DNA: TGTGCCAGTAGTACATACAATGAGCAGTTCTTC. Looking up the rest from reference TRBV19 and TRBJ2-1 gives the full variable domain: DGGITQSPKYLFRKEGQNVTLSCEQNLNHDAMYWYRQDPGQGLRLIYYSQIVNDFQKGDIAEGYSVSREKKESFPLTVTSAQKNPTAFYLCASSTYNEQFFGPGTRLTVL.